The sequence of this TCR beta chain was determined in a study of T-cell memory formation after mild COVID-19. Barcoded TCR alpha and TCR beta cDNA libraries with UMIs came from 5'RACE using constant-segment primers. TCRdb analysed the 5' RACE reads with MiXCR anew, one entry per CDR3 protein. The repertoire has around 300,000 distinct CDR3 sequences, approximately 15% of them found once; the top ten carry about 24%. CDR3 length: 14 residues. The ends were cut back, 0 bases at V and 4 bases at J, with 10 bases in the middle. Germline CDR1 reads SGHKS; CDR2 reads YYEKEE (reference sequence). What was sequenced was PBMCs or a T cell subset sorted from them (not recorded which). The chain recombines TRBV5-5 with TRBJ2-5; D gene ambiguous. This TCR was sampled from a man younger than 35 who had mild COVID-19 (a few samples of this study predate the infection). Cell type and time point are not known. The chain's CDR3 is CASSLGRLVETQYF. CDR3 in DNA: TGTGCCAGCAGCTTGGGGCGGCTTGTAGAGACCCAGTACTTC.